The sequence of this T cell receptor (beta chain) was determined in a study of identifying expanded T cells in peripheral blood (dated by TCRdb to between 2019 and 2020). Background for the entire study: Technical replicates were generated by sequencing separate aliquots of the same genomic DNA pool, and four replicates were compared pairwise. Overall study results and their limits: In all healthy donors, the variance in clone template counts between samples taken about 14 days apart rose significantly as total template count increased. Between technical replicates the binomial model flagged about 1.2 differentially abundant clones, whereas over two weeks the binomial model flagged about 15 and over roughly 4 weeks 19 to 20. The beta-binomial model significantly reduced the number of clones called differentially abundant and the false-positive rate across all healthy-donor time intervals. The authors expected biological variance in healthy repertoires might increase further over much longer intervals such as months to years.

From the cysteine through the phenylalanine, the CDR3 covers 16 amino acids. CDR3 DNA only is kept here, 48 bases in frame from base 1. CDR1 and CDR2 are drawn from the germline V gene (reference sequence): MNHEY, SMNVEV. Relative to germline, V is 0 bases shorter and J is 0 bases shorter, with 8 bases between their ends. TCRbeta CDR3 regions were profiled by bias-controlled multiplex PCR amplification of genomic DNA with the immunoSEQ Assay. Per the original workflow: The absolute abundance of each unique TCRbeta CDR3 region was quantified after sequences were collapsed and filtered. Differential abundance was assessed using a binomial (Fisher-equivalent) model and a beta-binomial model in which time-dependent variance fitted from healthy donors was added. Clones with fewer than 5 combined templates were removed, and differential abundance was called for clones with a Benjamini-Hochberg FDR below 0.01. Beta-binomial variance was modeled as a function of total template count across the two samples using the form v = (b*log(k)+a)^2. The table comes from immuneACCESS by way of TCRdb, which keeps in-frame sequences with V and J called. Part of the clones is missing from these tables; in studies checked, under half for an unresolved V gene and the rest for unknown reasons. The V and J calls and clone size come from that table; D and trimming were worked out from the DNA. The table for this sample lists tens of thousands of clones; around 88% of them were counted only once. 3% to 4% of the sample goes to the ten largest clones.

During the collection period, no infections or other immune events were recorded for the healthy donors. Time-dependent variance in a beta-binomial model of T-cell clone differential abundance was calibrated using healthy-donor blood repertoires as a training cohort. The training cohort comprised about ten healthy donors, 3 female and 7 male. An age range of roughly 25 to 65 years, with an average of approximately 43 years, was recorded for the donors. Whole blood from each healthy donor was obtained from a commercial supplier and was collected at three time points about 15 days apart. Genomic DNA was extracted from unsorted whole blood for immunosequencing. Concerning this clone: This clone's antigen is unknown. No quality values exist for individual bases; no much larger clone is one base distant.

The specimen sequenced was blood. The sequence derives from a person aged 18 to 75 in good health. The rearrangement joined TRBV27 to TRBJ1-4, with the D gene too uncertain to name. Here the CDR3 is given as CASSLSVSATNEKLFF. The nucleotides are TGTGCCAGCAGTTTATCTGTCAGCGCAACTAATGAAAAACTGTTTTTT.